These 12 T cell receptor beta chains share one sample of origin, sequenced in a study of T cell responses to AZD1222 COVID-19 vaccine (dated by TCRdb to the early 2020s). What the time point label conveys for this sample: baseline before first vaccination. The library relied on the immunoSEQ multiplex PCR assay. Entries here come from immuneACCESS through TCRdb and include only in-frame sequences with V and J called. Some clones fail to appear in such tables; in the studies checked, an unresolved V gene covers under half of the shortfall, and the cause of the remainder is unknown. This sample lists about 100,000 clones; roughly nine tenths were detected once. The top ten constitute about 1.2% of the sample. The sample in question was peripheral blood, obtained on day 0 of AZD1222 vaccination. The receptors here all came from an adult in good health.

The V and J genes are TRBV15 and TRBJ2-1, with TRBD1 identical over 7 bases. Germline lookup yields CDR1 LNHNV and CDR2 YYDKDF (reference sequence). V lost 3 bases and J lost 3; bases outside the gene matches: 5. This CDR3 spans 15 amino acids. The CDR3, as DNA: TGTGCCACCAGCAGTGAACAGGGGCTCTACAATGAGCAGTTCTTC. Residues: CATSSEQGLYNEQFF.

V gene TRBV29-1 combines with J gene TRBJ2-5; D not certain. The CDR3 loop spans 10 amino acids. Germline V gene lookup returns CDR1 SQVTM and CDR2 ANQGSEA. V lost 4 bases to trimming and J lost 4 bases, with 4 bases between them. The CDR3 spells CSVGRETQYF. CDR3 DNA sequence: TGCAGCGTTGGTAGAGAGACCCAGTACTTC.

V is TRBV18 and J is TRBJ2-1; 8 positions agree with TRBD2. V dropped 0 bases and J dropped 9; count of bases not matched to a gene: 4. CDR1 and CDR2 from the germline V gene are KGHSH and LQKENI. The CDR3 has 14 residues. This chain's CDR3 is CASSPPGLVFEQFF. The DNA for the CDR3 is TGTGCCAGCTCACCACCGGGACTAGTTTTTGAGCAGTTCTTC. Variable domain in full (rest from reference TRBV18 and TRBJ2-1): NAGVMQNPRHLVRRRGQEARLRCSPMKGHSHVYWYRQLPEEGLKFMVYLQKENIIDESGMPKERFSAEFPKEGPSILRIQQVVRGDSAAYFCASSPPGLVFEQFFGPGTRLTVL.

The chain is built from TRBV19 and TRBJ2-3; D remains ambiguous. CDR3 length: 13 residues. V lost 1 base to trimming and J lost 1 base, with 3 bases between them. Germline CDR1 reads LNHDA; CDR2 reads SQIVND (reference sequence). CDR3 nucleotides: TGTGCCAGTAGTATAGCCCGCACAGATACGCAGTATTTT. The encoded protein is CASSIARTDTQYF.

The rearrangement uses TRBV7-6 and TRBJ2-3; 12 positions agree with TRBD2. The J segment lost 2 bases and the V segment lost 1 base, leaving 4 bases of the junction unmatched. The V gene's germline CDR1 is SGHVS and CDR2 FNYEAQ. This CDR3 comprises 17 residues. Here the CDR3 reads CASSLVLAGGYTDTQYF. CDR3 bases: TGTGCCAGCAGCTTAGTACTAGCGGGGGGTTACACAGATACGCAGTATTTT. The full variable domain, its missing parts supplied by reference TRBV7-6 and TRBJ2-3, is GAGVSQSPRYKVTKRGQDVALRCDPISGHVSLYWYRQALGQGPEFLTYFNYEAQQDKSGLPNDRFSAERPEGSISTLTIQRTEQRDSAMYRCASSLVLAGGYTDTQYFGPGTRLTVL.

The genes are TRBV7-6 and TRBJ2-3, with a tentative D call TRBD1 (6 bases). The CDR3 has 16 residues. Looked up from germline, CDR1 is SGHVS and CDR2 is FNYEAQ. V was shortened by 1 base and J by 6 bases, with 17 bases between the two germline ends. Here the CDR3 DNA reads TGTGCCAGCAGCTTAGTCTGGGGTCGGACAGCCGATACGCAGTATTTT. This gives the protein CASSLVWGRTADTQYF.

Concerning this clone: At the DNA level, this CDR3 is encoded by other sequences in the same sample as well. The V and J genes are TRBV15 and TRBJ2-7; unclear D gene. V was clipped by 1 base and J by 5 bases, with 9 bases between them. This CDR3 is built from 13 residues. Germline V lookup: CDR1 LNHNV, CDR2 YYDKDF (reference sequence). In nucleotides, the CDR3 is TGTGCCACCAGCAGAGGAGGCGAGGACGAGCAGTACTTC. This gives the protein CATSRGGEDEQYF.

The chain recombines TRBV11-2 with TRBJ2-7; possibly TRBD2 for D (7 bases). CDR3 length: 15 residues. Germline-derived CDR1 and CDR2 are SGHAT and FQNNGV. V was clipped by 5 bases and J by 4 bases, with 18 bases between them. The CDR3 DNA is TGTGCCAGCAGCCTAAGGGGGGGAGAAGTTTACGAGCAGTACTTC. Translated: CASSLRGGEVYEQYF.

This chain joins TRBV6-5 and TRBJ2-1, with D perhaps matching TRBD2 (6 bases). Trimming left V 2 bases short and J 6 bases short, with 11 bases between. The CDR3 has 14 residues. CDR1 is MNHEY and CDR2 is SVGAGI in the germline V gene. CDR3 DNA: TGTGCCAGCAGTTACAGGCTAGCGCGCAATGAGCAGTTCTTC. Its translation: CASSYRLARNEQFF.

The chain has TRBV9 and TRBJ2-3; 7 bases line up with TRBD1. V was clipped by 4 bases and J by 2 bases; unmatched bases: 10. The CDR3 has 16 residues. The germline V gene encodes CDR1 SGDLS and CDR2 YYNGEE. CDR3 amino acids: CASSLLGTAFTDTQYF. The DNA for the CDR3 is TGTGCCAGCAGCCTCCTGGGGACAGCCTTCACAGATACGCAGTATTTT.

This clone has a single count. The chain has TRBV18 and TRBJ1-2, with no clear D. Germline V gives CDR1 KGHSH, CDR2 LQKENI. CDR3 length: 14 amino acids. The V end lost 3 bases, the J end lost 8 bases, and 16 bases lay between the germline ends. The CDR3 protein is CASSPRTTDGGYTF. Written as DNA, the CDR3 is TGTGCCAGCTCACCCCGGACCACTGATGGGGGCTACACCTTC.

This chain joins TRBV7-9 and TRBJ1-1; D gene unclear. Germline CDR1 reads SEHNR; CDR2 reads FQNEAQ (reference sequence). The CDR3 covers 12 residues. V was trimmed by 4 bases and J by 8 bases, leaving 11 bases between them. This CDR3 is CASSSSGSEAFF. Written as DNA, the CDR3 is TGTGCCAGCAGCTCATCCGGGTCAGAAGCTTTCTTT.